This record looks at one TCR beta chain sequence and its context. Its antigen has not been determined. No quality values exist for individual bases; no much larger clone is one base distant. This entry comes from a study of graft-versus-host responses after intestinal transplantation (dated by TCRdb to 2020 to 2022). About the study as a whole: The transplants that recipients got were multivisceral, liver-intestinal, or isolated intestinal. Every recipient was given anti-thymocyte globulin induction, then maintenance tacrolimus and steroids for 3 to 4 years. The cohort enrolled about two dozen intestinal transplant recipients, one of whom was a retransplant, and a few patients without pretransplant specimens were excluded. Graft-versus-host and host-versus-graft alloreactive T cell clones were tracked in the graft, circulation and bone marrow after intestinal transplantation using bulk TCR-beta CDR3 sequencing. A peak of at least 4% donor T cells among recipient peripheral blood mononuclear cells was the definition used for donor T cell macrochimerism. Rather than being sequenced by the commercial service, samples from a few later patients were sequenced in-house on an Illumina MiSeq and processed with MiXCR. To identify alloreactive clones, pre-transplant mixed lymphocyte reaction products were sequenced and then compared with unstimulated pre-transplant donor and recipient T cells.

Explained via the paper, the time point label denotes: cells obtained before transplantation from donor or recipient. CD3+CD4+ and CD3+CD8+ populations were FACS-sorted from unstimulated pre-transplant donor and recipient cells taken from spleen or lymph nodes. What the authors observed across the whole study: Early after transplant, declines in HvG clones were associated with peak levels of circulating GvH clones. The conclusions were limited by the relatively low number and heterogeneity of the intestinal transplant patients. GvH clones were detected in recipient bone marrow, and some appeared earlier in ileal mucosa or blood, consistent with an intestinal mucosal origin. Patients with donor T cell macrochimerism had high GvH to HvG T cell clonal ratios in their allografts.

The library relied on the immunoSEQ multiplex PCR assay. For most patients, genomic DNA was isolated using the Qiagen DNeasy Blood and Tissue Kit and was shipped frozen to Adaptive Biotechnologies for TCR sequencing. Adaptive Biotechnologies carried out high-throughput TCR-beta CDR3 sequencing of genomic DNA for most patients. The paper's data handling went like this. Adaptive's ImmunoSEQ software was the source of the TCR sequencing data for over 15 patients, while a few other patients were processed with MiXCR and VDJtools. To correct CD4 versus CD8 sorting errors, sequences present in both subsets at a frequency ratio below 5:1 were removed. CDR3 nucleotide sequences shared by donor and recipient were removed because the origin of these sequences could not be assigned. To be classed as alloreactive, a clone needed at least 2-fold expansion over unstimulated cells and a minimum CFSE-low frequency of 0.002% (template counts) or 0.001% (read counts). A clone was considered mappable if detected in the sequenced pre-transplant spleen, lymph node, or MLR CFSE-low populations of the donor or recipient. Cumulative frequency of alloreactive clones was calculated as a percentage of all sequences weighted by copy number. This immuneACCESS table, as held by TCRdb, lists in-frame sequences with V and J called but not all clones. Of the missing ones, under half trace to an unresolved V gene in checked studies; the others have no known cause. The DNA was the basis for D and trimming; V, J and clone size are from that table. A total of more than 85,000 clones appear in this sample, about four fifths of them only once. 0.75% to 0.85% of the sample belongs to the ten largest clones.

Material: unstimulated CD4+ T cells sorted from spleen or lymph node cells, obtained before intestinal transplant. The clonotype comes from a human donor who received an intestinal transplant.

The CDR3 has the sequence CASKGLAEYTGELFF. In nucleotide form, the sequence is TGTGCCAGCAAGGGACTAGCGGAATACACCGGGGAGCTGTTTTTT. The V and J genes are TRBV2 and TRBJ2-2; 11 nucleotides in the junction match TRBD2. The CDR1 and CDR2 encoded by the germline V gene are SNHLY and FYNNEI. Inclusive of the bounding cysteine and phenylalanine, the CDR3 is 15 residues long. Just CDR3 DNA is preserved here, 45 bases in frame from base 1. V and J are trimmed by 7 bases and 3 bases, and the gene matches miss 4 bases of the junction. Outside the CDR3, residues come from the reference TRBV2 and TRBJ2-2 proteins, so the full variable domain is: EPEVTQTPSHQVTQMGQEVILRCVPISNHLYFYWYRQILGQKVEFLVSFYNNEISEKSEIFDDQFSVERPDGSNFTLKIRSTKLEDSAMYFCASKGLAEYTGELFFGEGSRLTVL.